The 5 T cell receptor beta chains below were found in one sample sequenced in a study of TIL therapy for anti-PD-1-resistant metastatic lung cancer. Time point specified: pre-treatment sample, taken before nivolumab and TIL therapy. The immunoSEQ assay was v3. Generated by immunoSEQ multiplex PCR, the TCRdb table keeps only in-frame clones and is missing some. This table has tens of thousands of clones, under 75% appearing once. Here the sequenced sample was blood, taken at baseline. The receptors were gathered from a person aged 25 to 85 with non-small cell lung cancer.

The V call is TRBV5-1, the J call TRBJ2-5, with D tentatively TRBD2 (6 bases). The CDR3 loop spans 14 amino acids. V dropped 2 bases and J dropped 5 bases, with 13 bases sitting between them. Germline values: CDR1 SGHRS, CDR2 YFSETQ. CDR3 in amino acids: CASSLTSRGETQYF. The CDR3 nucleotides read TGCGCCAGCAGCTTAACCAGCCGGGGGGAGACCCAGTACTTC.

The rearrangement links TRBV5-1 to TRBJ1-4; 7 bases fit TRBD1. V lost 5 bases and J lost 4; bases outside the gene matches: 5. Germline values: CDR1 SGHRS, CDR2 YFSETQ. The CDR3 spans 14 residues. CDR3 coding DNA: TGCGCCAGCAGTTCCGGGACAGTTAATGAAAAACTGTTTTTT. Encoded protein: CASSSGTVNEKLFF.

The count of this clone is one. The gene calls are TRBV27 and TRBJ2-5; 8 positions match TRBD2. Germline V gives CDR1 MNHEY, CDR2 SMNVEV (reference sequence). CDR3 length equals 15 residues. V gave up 3 bases and J gave up 7 bases; unmatched junction bases: 10. CDR3 region: CASSFTGGSIGTQYF. CDR3 DNA: TGTGCCAGCAGTTTCACGGGAGGGTCTATTGGGACCCAGTACTTC.

The V and J genes are TRBV19 and TRBJ1-2; 9 positions agree with TRBD1. Germline V lookup: CDR1 LNHDA, CDR2 SQIVND (reference sequence). V gave up 10 bases and J gave up 2 bases; unmatched junction bases: 11. The CDR3 is 15 amino acids. CDR3 bases: TGTGCCACCAGGACAGGGGCAACGGGGAACTATGGCTACACCTTC. Its translation: CATRTGATGNYGYTF.

This clone came up a few times. The V and J genes are TRBV5-8 and TRBJ1-5; TRBD1 might be the D (6 bases). In germline, CDR1 is SGHTS, CDR2 YDEGEE. Trimming shortened V by 2 bases and J by 0 bases, and 9 bases separated the two germline ends. This CDR3 is 15 amino acids long. The CDR3 sequence is CASSFQGYSNQPQHF. For the CDR3, the DNA is TGTGCCAGCAGCTTTCAGGGGTATAGCAATCAGCCCCAGCATTTT.